The TCR beta chain described here comes from a study of T cells in Graves' hyperthyroidism and ophthalmopathy. Findings of the study overall: Using 13 V-J features, a model discriminated ophthalmopathy from stable hyperthyroidism. Ophthalmopathy was model-predicted a median roughly 6.5 months pre-onset.

About this clonotype itself: The antigen remains undetermined. A much more abundant neighbour one base away suggests this may be a read error. The final CDR3 position lacks the conserved phenylalanine or tryptophan, pointing to a likely read error.

Amplification yielded TCR beta CDR3 regions, with RNA transcripts as the source. HTBI primers were used for first-round RT-PCR of the TCR CDR3. Each CDR3 protein is one row after TCRdb ran MiXCR on the multiplex PCR reads. The table has under 600,000 distinct CDR3 sequences, 15% to 20% seen once. This CDR3 region has 17 residues. Losses at the gene ends were 1 base for V and 1 base for J; bases not matched to a gene: 6. Germline-derived CDR1 and CDR2 are SNHLY and FYNNEI. Sequenced input: blood. This clonotype was obtained from a woman in her thirties or forties with Graves' ophthalmopathy. The chain uses TRBV2 and TRBJ1-5; 8 nucleotides match TRBD1. As DNA, the CDR3 is TGTGCCAGCAGTGAAGAGGCAGGGGGCCTCAGCAATCAGCCCCAGCATCTT. It yields the protein CASSEEAGGLSNQPQHL.